The entry below describes one TCR beta chain. The record originates from a study of blood T cell repertoires in COVID-19. Study-wide context: PBMCs, B-cell-depleted T cells, or T cells provided the cDNA or gDNA that made up the material.

With 4 bases clipped from V and 9 bases from J, the junction kept 8 bases outside the gene matches. This CDR3 has 14 residues. CDR1 is PRHDT, CDR2 FYEKMQ, per germline (reference sequence). Symptom resolution, clearance, or two negative PCRs marked donors in Cohort 3 as recovered. Libraries were prepared by immunoSEQ multiplex PCR; TCRdb keeps only in-frame clonotypes and omits some of them. Of a few hundred thousand clones listed, over 75% are singletons. The sequenced material came from PBMCs or T cells enriched from blood (not recorded which). This rearrangement joins TRBV13 to TRBJ2-1, with 8 positions matching TRBD1. The source of this sequence is a man aged 25-40 years who had recovered from COVID-19. The CDR3 sequence is CASSSRTGISEQFF. Written as DNA, the CDR3 is TGTGCCAGCAGCTCCCGGACAGGGATTAGTGAGCAGTTCTTC.